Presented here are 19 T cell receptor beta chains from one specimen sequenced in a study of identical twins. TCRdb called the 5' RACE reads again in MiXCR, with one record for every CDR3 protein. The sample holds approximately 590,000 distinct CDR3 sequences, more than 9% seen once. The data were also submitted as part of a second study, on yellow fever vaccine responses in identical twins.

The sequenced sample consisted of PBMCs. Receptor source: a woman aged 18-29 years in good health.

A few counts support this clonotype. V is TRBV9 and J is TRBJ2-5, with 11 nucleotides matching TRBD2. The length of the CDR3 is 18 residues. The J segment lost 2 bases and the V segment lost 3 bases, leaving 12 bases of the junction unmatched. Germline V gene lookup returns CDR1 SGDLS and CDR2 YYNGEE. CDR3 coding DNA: TGTGCCAGCAGCGGCGACCCGGTTAGCGGGGGGGTACAAGAGACCCAGTACTTC. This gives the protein CASSGDPVSGGVQETQYF. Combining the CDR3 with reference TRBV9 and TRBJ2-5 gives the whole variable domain DSGVTQTPKHLITATGQRVTLRCSPRSGDLSVYWYQQSLDQGLQFLIQYYNGEERAKGNILERFSAQQFPDLHSELNLSSLELGDSALYFCASSGDPVSGGVQETQYFGPGTRLLVL.

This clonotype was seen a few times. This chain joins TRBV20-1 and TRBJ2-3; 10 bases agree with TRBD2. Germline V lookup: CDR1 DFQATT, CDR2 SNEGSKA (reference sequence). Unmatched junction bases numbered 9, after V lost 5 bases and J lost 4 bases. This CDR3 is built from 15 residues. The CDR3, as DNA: TGCAGTGCTCAGAGGCCTAGCGGGAGCTCAGATACGCAGTATTTT. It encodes CSAQRPSGSSDTQYF.

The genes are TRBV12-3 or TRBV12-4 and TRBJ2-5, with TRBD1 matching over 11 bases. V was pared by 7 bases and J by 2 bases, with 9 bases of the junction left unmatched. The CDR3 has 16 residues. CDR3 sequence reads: CASIKGTGGWQETQYF. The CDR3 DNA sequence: TGTGCCAGCATCAAGGGGACAGGGGGGTGGCAAGAGACCCAGTACTTC.

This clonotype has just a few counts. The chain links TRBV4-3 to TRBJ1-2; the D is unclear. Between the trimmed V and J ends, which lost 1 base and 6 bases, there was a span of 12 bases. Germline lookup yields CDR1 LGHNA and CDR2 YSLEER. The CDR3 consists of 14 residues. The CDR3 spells CASSQGRGLDGYTF. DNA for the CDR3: TGCGCCAGCAGCCAAGGGCGAGGGCTAGATGGCTACACCTTC.

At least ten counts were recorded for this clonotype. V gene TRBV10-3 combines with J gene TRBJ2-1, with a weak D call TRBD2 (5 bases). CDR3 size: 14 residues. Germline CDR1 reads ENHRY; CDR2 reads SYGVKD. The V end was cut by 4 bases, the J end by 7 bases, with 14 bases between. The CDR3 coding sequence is TGTGCCATCAGTGGGGAGCAGGAAAGAAATGAGCAGTTCTTC. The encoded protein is CAISGEQERNEQFF.

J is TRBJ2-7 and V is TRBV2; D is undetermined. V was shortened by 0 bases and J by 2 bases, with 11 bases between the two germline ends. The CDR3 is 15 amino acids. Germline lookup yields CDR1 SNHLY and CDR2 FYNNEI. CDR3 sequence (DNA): TGTGCCAGCAGTGAAGCGCGATCTTCTGCCTACGAGCAGTACTTC. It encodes CASSEARSSAYEQYF.

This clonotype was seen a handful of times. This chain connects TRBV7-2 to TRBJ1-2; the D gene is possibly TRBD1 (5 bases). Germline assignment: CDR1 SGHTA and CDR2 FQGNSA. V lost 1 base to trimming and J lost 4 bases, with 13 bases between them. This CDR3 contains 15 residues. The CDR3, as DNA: TGTGCCAGCAGCTTAGGGGAGGGGCTAGGCTATGGCTACACCTTC. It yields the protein CASSLGEGLGYGYTF. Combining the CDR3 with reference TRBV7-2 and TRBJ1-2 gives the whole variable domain GAGVSQSPSNKVTEKGKDVELRCDPISGHTALYWYRQSLGQGLEFLIYFQGNSAPDKSGLPSDRFSAERTGGSVSTLTIQRTQQEDSAVYLCASSLGEGLGYGYTFGSGTRLTVV.

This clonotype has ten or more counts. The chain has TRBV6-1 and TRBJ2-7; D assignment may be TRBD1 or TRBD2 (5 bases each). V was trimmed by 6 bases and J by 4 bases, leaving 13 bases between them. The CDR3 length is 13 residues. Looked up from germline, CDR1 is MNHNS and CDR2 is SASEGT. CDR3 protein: CASRSSGSYEQYF. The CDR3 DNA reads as TGTGCCAGCAGGAGTTCAGGGAGTTACGAGCAGTACTTC.

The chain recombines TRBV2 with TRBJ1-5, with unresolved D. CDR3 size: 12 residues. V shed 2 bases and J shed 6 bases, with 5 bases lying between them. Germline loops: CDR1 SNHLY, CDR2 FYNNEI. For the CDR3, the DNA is TGTGCCAGCAGTGAACGCCCTCAGCCCCAGCATTTT. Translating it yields CASSERPQPQHF.

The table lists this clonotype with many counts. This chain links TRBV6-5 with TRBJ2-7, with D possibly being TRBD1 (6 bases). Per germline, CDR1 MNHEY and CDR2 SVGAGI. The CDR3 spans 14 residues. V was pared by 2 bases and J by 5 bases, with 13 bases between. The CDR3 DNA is TGTGCCAGCAGTTACCTCGAGGGGGTCGACGAGCAGTACTTC. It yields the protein CASSYLEGVDEQYF.

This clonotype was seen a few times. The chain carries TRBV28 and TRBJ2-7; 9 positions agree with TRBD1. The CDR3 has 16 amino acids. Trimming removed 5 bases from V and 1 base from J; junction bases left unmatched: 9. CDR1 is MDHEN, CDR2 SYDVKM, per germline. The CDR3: CASSPPIGQGSYEQYF. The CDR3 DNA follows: TGTGCCAGCAGTCCCCCGATTGGACAGGGGTCCTACGAGCAGTACTTC. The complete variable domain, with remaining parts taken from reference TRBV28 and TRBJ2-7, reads DVKVTQSSRYLVKRTGEKVFLECVQDMDHENMFWYRQDPGLGLRLIYFSYDVKMKEKGDIPEGYSVSREKKERFSLILESASTNQTSMYLCASSPPIGQGSYEQYFGPGTRLTVT.

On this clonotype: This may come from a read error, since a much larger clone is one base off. This CDR3 is CASSFPASTDTQYF. For the CDR3, the DNA is TGTGCCAGCAGCTTCCCGGCTAGCACAGATACGCAGTATTTT. This chain connects TRBV11-2 to TRBJ2-3, with D unclear. Germline V gene data show CDR1 as SGHAT and CDR2 as FQNNGV. Trimming left V 3 bases short and J 0 bases short, with 7 bases between. The CDR3 has 14 residues.

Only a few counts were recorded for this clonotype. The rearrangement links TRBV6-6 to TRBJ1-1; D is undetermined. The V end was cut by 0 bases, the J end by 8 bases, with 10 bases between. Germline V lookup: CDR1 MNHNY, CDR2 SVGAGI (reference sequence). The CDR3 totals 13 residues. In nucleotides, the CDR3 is TGTGCCAGCAGTTACTCTGGAACATCAGAAGCTTTCTTT. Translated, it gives CASSYSGTSEAFF.

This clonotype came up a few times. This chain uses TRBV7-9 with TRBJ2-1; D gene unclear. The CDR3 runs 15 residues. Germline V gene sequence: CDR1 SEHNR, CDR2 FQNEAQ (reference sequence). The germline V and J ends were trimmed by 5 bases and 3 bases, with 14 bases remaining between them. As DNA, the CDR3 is TGTGCCAGCAGCCCGAGTAGCCCGATCTACAATGAGCAGTTCTTC. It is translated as CASSPSSPIYNEQFF.

As DNA, the CDR3 is TGTGCCAGCAGCTTAGATTCCTACGCGATTACGCAGTATTTT. Translated, it gives CASSLDSYAITQYF. This chain joins TRBV7-2 and TRBJ2-3; D remains ambiguous. The CDR3 consists of 14 residues. Trimming stripped 1 base from V and 8 bases from J, with 13 bases between. CDR1 and CDR2 (germline): SGHTA, FQGNSA.

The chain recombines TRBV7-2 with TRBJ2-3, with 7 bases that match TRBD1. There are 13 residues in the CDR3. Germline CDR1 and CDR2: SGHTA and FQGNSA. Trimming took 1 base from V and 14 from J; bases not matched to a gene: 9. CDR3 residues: CASSLGRTGPWYF. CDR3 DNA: TGTGCCAGCAGCTTAGGGCGGACAGGTCCCTGGTATTTT.

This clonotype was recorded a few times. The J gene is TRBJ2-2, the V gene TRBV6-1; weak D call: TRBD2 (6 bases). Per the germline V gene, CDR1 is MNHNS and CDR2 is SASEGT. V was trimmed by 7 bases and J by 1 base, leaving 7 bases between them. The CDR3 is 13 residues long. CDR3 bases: TGTGCCAGCATGGAGGGGAACACCGGGGAGCTGTTTTTT. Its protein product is CASMEGNTGELFF.

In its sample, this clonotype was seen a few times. CDR3 coding DNA: TGTGCCAGCAGCTTAATCACGACGAACACTGAAGCTTTCTTT. Its protein product is CASSLITTNTEAFF. The chain is built from TRBV7-8 and TRBJ1-1; D remains ambiguous. V lost 2 bases, J lost 1 base, and 8 bases lay in between. The CDR3 runs to 14 residues. From germline, CDR1 is SGHVS and CDR2 FQNEAQ. The full variable domain, its missing parts supplied by reference TRBV7-8 and TRBJ1-1, is GAGVSQSPRYKVAKRGQDVALRCDPISGHVSLFWYQQALGQGPEFLTYFQNEAQLDKSGLPSDRFFAERPEGSVSTLKIQRTQQEDSAVYLCASSLITTNTEAFFGQGTRLTVV.

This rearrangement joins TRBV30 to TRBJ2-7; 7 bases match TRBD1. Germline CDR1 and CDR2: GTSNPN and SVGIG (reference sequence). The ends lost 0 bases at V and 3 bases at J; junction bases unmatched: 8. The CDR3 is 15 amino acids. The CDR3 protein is CAWSVSGQSFYEQYF. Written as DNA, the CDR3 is TGTGCCTGGAGTGTCTCGGGACAGTCTTTCTACGAGCAGTACTTC.